These 29 T cell receptor beta chains originate from one sample sequenced in a study of vaccination and CD4 T cells after COVID-19. Cultured CD4+ T-cell DNA underwent Oncomine TCR Beta short-read sequencing. TCRdb itself ran the PCR reads through MiXCR, one entry per CDR3 protein. Altogether over 7,500 distinct CDR3 sequences are present, 55% to 75% being singletons, with the ten largest covering 37%. Indicated treatment: 10-day PBMC culture with coronavirus spike peptide pools or control peptides (ViraFEST assay). Which antigens these TCRs recognize remains unknown. The sample comprised CD4+ T cells from blood, cultured in vitro. The receptors were gathered from a human donor who had recovered from COVID-19.

The rearrangement links TRBV30 to TRBJ2-3; D is unresolved. Germline V gene sequence: CDR1 GTSNPN, CDR2 SVGIG (reference sequence). CDR3 length: 13 amino acids. The ends were cut back, 2 bases at V and 2 bases at J, with 8 bases in the middle. CDR3 sequence reads: CAWSPRTTDTQYF. CDR3 nucleotides: TGTGCCTGGAGTCCGCGGACCACAGATACGCAGTATTTT.

Details on this clonotype: Germline is not matched at one junction end, which may reflect a read error. The J gene is TRBJ1-1, the V gene TRBV5-5; D is unclear. The CDR3 length is 14 residues. CDR1 SGHKS and CDR2 YYEKEE come from the germline V gene (reference sequence). The CDR3 DNA reads as TGTACCAGCAGCTTGGTAGGGAGAGGCACTGAAGCTTTCTTT. This codes for CTSSLVGRGTEAFF.

This clonotype appeared once. The V gene is TRBV7-4, the J gene TRBJ1-5, with D tentatively TRBD1 (6 bases). CDR1 SGHVT and CDR2 SQSDAQ come from the germline V gene. The CDR3 runs to 16 residues. Trimming took 3 bases from V and 0 from J, leaving 12 bases between them. For the CDR3, the DNA is TGTGCCAGCAGCTTTGGGAGGGGGGGTAGCAATCAGCCCCAGCATTTT. It translates to CASSFGRGGSNQPQHF.

The chain is built from TRBV7-3 and TRBJ2-5; 7 bases fit TRBD2. In germline, CDR1 is SGHTA, CDR2 FQGTGA. There are 15 residues in the CDR3. V gave up 4 bases and J gave up 5 bases; unmatched junction bases: 10. CDR3 nucleotides: TGTGCCAGCAGCTCACGAGGCGGGAGCGGGGAGACCCAGTACTTC. Translating it yields CASSSRGGSGETQYF.

The CDR3 is CASSLVPETANYGYTF. CDR3 nucleotides: TGTGCCAGCAGCTTAGTACCGGAAACAGCTAACTATGGCTACACCTTC. The J gene is TRBJ1-2, the V gene TRBV7-2; the D is unclear. From germline, CDR1 is SGHTA and CDR2 FQGNSA. CDR3 size: 16 residues. V was pared by 1 base and J by 0 bases, with 12 bases between.

This chain uses TRBV20-1 with TRBJ1-5; tentative D call: TRBD1 (6 bases). CDR3 length equals 14 residues. Trimming shortened V by 3 bases and J by 7 bases, and 16 bases separated the two germline ends. The germline V gene encodes CDR1 DFQATT and CDR2 SNEGSKA (reference sequence). CDR3 amino acids: CSASLARGSQPQHF. As DNA, the CDR3 is TGCAGTGCTAGCCTCGCCAGGGGCAGCCAGCCCCAGCATTTT.

The chain has TRBV20-1 and TRBJ1-1, with a possible D match to TRBD1 (5 bases). The ends were cut back, 5 bases at V and 4 bases at J, with 17 bases in the middle. Germline CDR1 DFQATT, CDR2 SNEGSKA (reference sequence). The CDR3 sequence is 14 residues long. In nucleotides, the CDR3 is TGCAGTGCTGACATCGGGACGACGAGCACTGAAGCTTTCTTT. This codes for CSADIGTTSTEAFF.

The chain couples TRBV28 to TRBJ2-7; TRBD1 agrees at 10 bases. The CDR3 has 20 residues. Per the germline V gene, CDR1 is MDHEN and CDR2 is SYDVKM. The junction had 23 bases not matched to a gene; V was cut back by 6 bases and J by 3 bases. CDR3 nucleotides: TGTGCCAGCAGAGGCCACTTCGGACAGGGGGGGGCTGCCCCTTACTACGAGCAGTACTTC. It codes for CASRGHFGQGGAAPYYEQYF. The full variable domain, in which reference TRBV28 and TRBJ2-7 provide the parts outside the CDR3, is DVKVTQSSRYLVKRTGEKVFLECVQDMDHENMFWYRQDPGLGLRLIYFSYDVKMKEKGDIPEGYSVSREKKERFSLILESASTNQTSMYLCASRGHFGQGGAAPYYEQYFGPGTRLTVT.

The rearrangement uses TRBV27 and TRBJ1-1; 9 nucleotides line up with TRBD1. This CDR3 is built from 15 residues. V shed 6 bases and J 3 bases; nucleotides not matched to a gene: 8. Germline assignment: CDR1 MNHEY and CDR2 SMNVEV (reference sequence). CDR3 nucleotides: TGTGCCAGCAGCCACATGACAGGGGGTTACACTGAAGCTTTCTTT. Its translation is CASSHMTGGYTEAFF.

The chain joins TRBV5-1 to TRBJ1-2, with TRBD1 identical over 12 bases. The CDR3 runs to 17 residues. The junction had 13 bases not matched to a gene; V was cut back by 4 bases and J by 6 bases. Germline V CDR1 and CDR2: SGHRS, YFSETQ. The CDR3 is CASSVTSGTGGRDGYTF. For the CDR3, the DNA is TGCGCCAGCAGCGTAACATCCGGGACAGGGGGCCGTGATGGCTACACCTTC.

This chain connects TRBV20-1 to TRBJ2-7; D might be TRBD2 (6 bases). The length of the CDR3 is 14 residues. Germline loops: CDR1 DFQATT, CDR2 SNEGSKA (reference sequence). Deletions cut 8 bases from V and 4 bases from J, with 21 bases between. CDR3 region: CSTLWGVIGYEQYF. In DNA form, the CDR3 reads TGCAGTACCCTGTGGGGGGTTATAGGGTACGAGCAGTACTTC.

The CDR3 region is CASSYPLAGGTQYF. CDR3 DNA: TGTGCCAGCAGTTACCCCCTAGCGGGAGGGACTCAGTACTTC. The chain links TRBV6-5 to TRBJ2-4; 12 bases are a match to TRBD2. Unmatched junction bases numbered 5, after V lost 2 bases and J lost 12 bases. The germline CDR1 and CDR2 sequences are MNHEY and SVGAGI. This CDR3 has 14 residues.

The CDR3 DNA is TGTGCCTGGAGTGGCCAGTCAGGCTATGGCTACACCTTC. This codes for CAWSGQSGYGYTF. The chain uses TRBV30 and TRBJ1-2; D remains unclear. V lost 1 base to trimming and J lost 4 bases, with 10 bases between them. This CDR3 region has 13 residues. Germline V CDR1 and CDR2: GTSNPN, SVGIG (reference sequence).

This sequence joins TRBV4-1 and TRBJ1-2; TRBD1 is a possible D gene (6 bases). The CDR3 is 14 residues long. Trimming stripped 5 bases from V and 2 bases from J, with 12 bases between. CDR1 and CDR2 (germline): MGHRA, YSYEKL. This chain's CDR3 is CASSSPGGNYGYTF. CDR3 bases: TGCGCCAGCAGCTCCCCCGGGGGCAACTATGGCTACACCTTC.

CDR3 sequence: CAWSSGGLGGYTF. The CDR3 DNA sequence: TGTGCCTGGAGTAGTGGGGGGCTAGGTGGCTACACCTTC. The rearrangement joins TRBV30 to TRBJ1-2; weak D call: TRBD1 (6 bases). Germline assignment: CDR1 GTSNPN and CDR2 SVGIG (reference sequence). There are 13 residues in the CDR3. V was clipped by 2 bases and J by 7 bases, with 14 bases between them.

This chain uses TRBV7-9 with TRBJ2-5; 12 nucleotides match TRBD1. Germline values: CDR1 SEHNR, CDR2 FQNEAQ (reference sequence). With 3 bases clipped from V and 5 bases from J, the junction kept 7 bases outside the gene matches. The CDR3 totals 16 residues. The CDR3: CASSFQGTGGRETQYF. CDR3 DNA sequence: TGTGCCAGCAGCTTCCAGGGGACAGGGGGCCGGGAGACCCAGTACTTC.

The chain joins TRBV6-2 or TRBV6-3 to TRBJ1-6; a weak D match, TRBD1 (5 bases). The CDR3 covers 17 residues. Trimming left V 6 bases short and J 14 bases short, with 29 bases between. Germline V gene sequence: CDR1 MNHEY, CDR2 SVGEGT. This CDR3 is CASSPRRGLAPERALHF. CDR3 sequence (DNA): TGTGCCAGCAGCCCTCGGCGGGGACTAGCCCCGGAGAGGGCCCTCCACTTT.

The chain links TRBV24-1 to TRBJ1-1; D is unresolved. CDR1 and CDR2 (germline): KGHDR, SFDVKD. CDR3 length equals 14 residues. Trimming took 8 bases from V and 6 from J, leaving 18 bases between them. The CDR3 DNA is TGTGCCACCAAAGCTTCCGAATGGCCTTCTGAAGCTTTCTTT. This gives the protein CATKASEWPSEAFF.

The gene calls are TRBV6-1 and TRBJ1-2, with D uncertain. V was pared by 1 base and J by 0 bases, with 9 bases between. Germline V lookup: CDR1 MNHNS, CDR2 SASEGT. This CDR3 has 15 residues. Written as DNA, the CDR3 is TGTGCCAGCAGTGAAGGGACGGTAGCTAACTATGGCTACACCTTC. Translation gives CASSEGTVANYGYTF.

The V gene is TRBV6-5, the J gene TRBJ2-3; 7 positions match TRBD2. The V segment lost 2 bases and the J segment 1 base; nucleotides outside the gene matches: 3. Germline CDR1 MNHEY, CDR2 SVGAGI. This CDR3 region has 15 residues. The CDR3 here is CASSYGGGRTDTQYF. The CDR3 DNA sequence: TGTGCCAGCAGTTACGGGGGAGGGCGCACAGATACGCAGTATTTT.

The gene calls are TRBV7-9 and TRBJ2-5; 7 nucleotides line up with TRBD1. The trim removed 0 bases at V and 5 bases at J, leaving 6 bases unmatched. Germline CDR1 reads SEHNR; CDR2 reads FQNEAQ (reference sequence). This CDR3 spans 15 amino acids. Written as DNA, the CDR3 is TGTGCCAGCAGCTTAGCAGGCAGGGGGAAGGAGACCCAGTACTTC. Translated: CASSLAGRGKETQYF.

The chain has TRBV7-8 and TRBJ2-7; TRBD1 aligns across 12 bases. V gave up 5 bases and J gave up 4 bases; unmatched junction bases: 3. The germline V gene has CDR1 SGHVS and CDR2 FQNEAQ. The CDR3 sequence is 14 residues long. The CDR3 sequence is CASSEGQGAYEQYF. The CDR3 DNA is TGTGCCAGCAGCGAGGGACAGGGGGCGTACGAGCAGTACTTC.

The chain links TRBV28 to TRBJ1-5, with 9 bases fitting TRBD1. The germline CDR1 and CDR2 sequences are MDHEN and SYDVKM. V was clipped by 6 bases and J by 4 bases; unmatched bases: 4. CDR3 length: 14 amino acids. The chain's CDR3 is CASSIDRGNQPQHF. In DNA form, the CDR3 reads TGTGCCAGCAGCATCGACAGGGGGAATCAGCCCCAGCATTTT.

This clonotype was seen a handful of times. The CDR3 region has the DNA TGCAGTGCTAGCGGGACAGAGAATTCACCCCTCCACTTT. Translating it yields CSASGTENSPLHF. This rearrangement joins TRBV20-1 to TRBJ1-6, with 7 nucleotides matching TRBD1. V was pared by 3 bases and J by 7 bases, with 3 bases of the junction left unmatched. Germline V CDR1 and CDR2: DFQATT, SNEGSKA (reference sequence). This CDR3 contains 13 residues.

The CDR3 DNA reads TGTGCCAGCAGCTCCACAGACAGTACCTACGAGCAGTACTTC. This gives the protein CASSSTDSTYEQYF. This chain connects TRBV9 to TRBJ2-7, with D possibly TRBD1 on 5 matching bases. V was clipped by 4 bases and J by 2 bases, with 13 bases between them. Germline-derived CDR1 and CDR2 are SGDLS and YYNGEE. The CDR3 runs 14 residues.

The chain combines TRBV6-2 or TRBV6-3 with TRBJ1-1, with TRBD1 as a possible D gene (6 bases). Between the trimmed V and J ends, which lost 2 bases and 0 bases, there was a span of 7 bases. Germline V gene lookup returns CDR1 MNHEY and CDR2 SVGEGT. This CDR3 comprises 14 residues. This CDR3 reads CASSYNRVNTEAFF. Here the CDR3 DNA reads TGTGCCAGCAGTTACAACAGGGTGAACACTGAAGCTTTCTTT.

V gene TRBV6-5 combines with J gene TRBJ1-2, with D tentatively TRBD1 (5 bases). The germline V gene has CDR1 MNHEY and CDR2 SVGAGI. V was clipped by 2 bases and J by 5 bases, with 24 bases between them. The CDR3 covers 18 residues. This CDR3 is CASSYDVGGEAFVYGYTF. The CDR3 DNA sequence: TGTGCCAGCAGTTACGATGTTGGGGGAGAGGCCTTTGTGTATGGCTACACCTTC.

The chain employs TRBV11-3 and TRBJ2-7; D remains unclear. The V and J ends lost 2 bases and 12 bases respectively, with 5 bases between them. Per the germline V gene, CDR1 is SGHNT and CDR2 is YENEEA. The CDR3 has 9 amino acids. CDR3 sequence reads: CASSLHRYF. The CDR3 DNA reads as TGTGCCAGCAGCTTACACCGGTACTTC.

This clonotype was seen a few times. This chain links TRBV6-5 with TRBJ1-2; D uncertain. The V end lost 2 bases, the J end lost 3 bases, and 7 bases lay between the germline ends. The CDR3 spans 13 residues. From germline, CDR1 is MNHEY and CDR2 SVGAGI. CDR3 nucleotides: TGTGCCAGCAGTTACGGCGCAGACTATGGCTACACCTTC. This sequence encodes CASSYGADYGYTF.